These T cell receptor beta chains were read from a single sample in a study of PD-1 blockade in classical Hodgkin lymphoma. Sequencing was performed with immunoSEQ multiplex PCR; in TCRdb, only in-frame clones are kept and a portion is missing. Of about 51,000 clones listed, approximately 80% are singletons. This specimen consisted of peripheral blood mononuclear cells (PBMCs), obtained before the fourth cycle of nivolumab. These receptors were obtained from a human donor with classical Hodgkin lymphoma. CDR3s include the opening cysteine and the closing phenylalanine or tryptophan. Fields, in order: V gene, clone size, D gene, J gene, CDR3 protein, CDR3 DNA. The D gene is left open where the match is weak. Size values are once, few and many counts, or a class for expanded clones, and some rows have none.

TRBV2	.	TRBD2	TRBJ2-5	CASSELTSGSLETQYF	TGTGCCAGCAGTGAATTGACTAGCGGGAGCCTGGAGACCCAGTACTTC
TRBV21-1	.	.	TRBJ2-4	CASSLSVGRGRCNIQYF	TGTGCCAGCAGCCTGTCTGTTGGCAGGGGGAGATGTAACATTCAGTACTTC
TRBV10-2	.	TRBD2	TRBJ2-7	CASSGSAGGFTEQYF	TGCGCCAGCAGTGGATCAGCGGGAGGGTTCACAGAGCAGTACTTC
TRBV28	.	TRBD2	TRBJ2-7	CASSPSGSAHEQYF	TGTGCCAGCAGTCCTAGCGGGAGTGCCCACGAGCAGTACTTC
TRBV6-1	.	.	TRBJ1-1	CASSERGGERICTEAFF	TGTGCCAGCAGTGAAAGGGGGGGGGAGAGGATTTGCACTGAAGCTTTCTTT
TRBV5-6	.	.	TRBJ1-2	CASRAGRVYGYTF	TGTGCCAGCAGGGCGGGGAGGGTCTATGGCTACACCTTC
TRBV2	.	.	TRBJ2-3	CASRAYTGSTDTQYF	TGTGCCAGCAGGGCATATACAGGGAGCACAGATACGCAGTATTTT
TRBV6-1	.	TRBD1	TRBJ1-1	CASSDRGTNTEAFF	TGTGCCAGCAGCGACAGGGGAACGAACACTGAAGCTTTCTTT
TRBV11-2	.	.	TRBJ1-5	CASSLAGAGNQPQHF	TGTGCCAGCAGCTTAGCGGGCGCGGGCAATCAGCCCCAGCATTTT
TRBV27	once	TRBD1	TRBJ1-2	CASSLGQGATWLHGYTF	TGTGCCAGCAGTTTGGGACAGGGGGCGACGTGGCTCCATGGCTACACCTTC
TRBV14	.	.	TRBJ2-1	CASSQAAVNNEQFF	TGTGCCAGCAGCCAAGCGGCGGTTAACAATGAGCAGTTCTTC
TRBV6-4	.	.	TRBJ1-2	CASSALGRGIGPNYGYTF	TGTGCCAGCAGTGCCCTTGGCAGGGGAATCGGACCTAACTATGGCTACACCTTC
TRBV11-3	.	.	TRBJ1-2	CASSLDRDYGYTF	TGTGCCAGCAGCTTAGACAGGGATTATGGCTACACCTTC
TRBV2	.	.	TRBJ2-3	CARSGGRGTQYF	TGTGCCAGGTCGGGGGGCAGGGGTACGCAGTATTTT
TRBV2	.	.	TRBJ1-2	CASSEAGVFFGYTF	TGTGCCAGCAGTGAAGCGGGTGTTTTTTTTGGCTACACCTTC
TRBV5-4	once	TRBD1	TRBJ1-1	CASSPRTGGVSRGLNTEAFF	TGTGCCAGCAGCCCGCGAACAGGGGGCGTGAGTAGAGGCCTGAACACTGAAGCTTTCTTT
TRBV4-1	medium-sized	.	TRBJ2-7	CASSQEEYEQYF	TGCGCCAGCAGCCAAGAGGAGTACGAGCAGTACTTC
TRBV30	.	TRBD1	TRBJ1-1	CAWTLQGANTEAFF	TGTGCCTGGACCTTACAGGGGGCGAACACTGAAGCTTTCTTT
TRBV11-3	.	.	TRBJ1-1	CASSDQESTEAFF	TGTGCCAGCAGCGATCAGGAATCGACTGAAGCTTTCTTT
TRBV6-5	once	.	TRBJ1-1	CASMTPVNTEAFF	TGTGCCAGCATGACACCAGTGAACACTGAAGCTTTCTTT
TRBV5-4	.	TRBD2	TRBJ2-1	CASSFIKGSLAGGRSGEQFF	TGTGCCAGCAGCTTTATCAAAGGATCCCTAGCGGGAGGTCGGTCGGGTGAGCAGTTCTTC
TRBV6-1	.	.	TRBJ1-3	CASSVPGSGNTIYF	TGTGCCAGCAGTGTCCCGGGATCTGGAAACACCATATATTTT
TRBV9	.	.	TRBJ1-3	CASSVEHSSGNTIYF	TGTGCCAGCAGCGTAGAACACAGCTCTGGAAACACCATATATTTT
TRBV4-1	.	.	TRBJ1-6	CASSQAQGNSPLHF	TGCGCCAGCAGCCAAGCTCAGGGAAATTCACCCCTCCACTTT
TRBV4-3	few	TRBD1	TRBJ2-7	CASSQDLRGLSYEQYF	TGCGCCAGCAGCCAAGATCTCAGGGGGCTATCCTACGAGCAGTACTTC
TRBV10-3	once	TRBD1	TRBJ2-1	CAISRATGGLTFYNEQFF	TGTGCCATCAGTCGCGCCACAGGGGGACTCACTTTCTACAATGAGCAGTTCTTC
TRBV6-5	.	.	TRBJ2-7	CASSTPGALSYEQYF	TGTGCCAGCAGCACGCCAGGGGCGCTATCCTACGAGCAGTACTTC
TRBV28	.	.	TRBJ2-7	CASSPAMGYEQYF	TGTGCCAGCAGTCCTGCGATGGGCTACGAGCAGTACTTC
TRBV18	.	.	TRBJ1-1	CASSPPNRGRGTEAFF	TGTGCCAGCTCACCACCGAATCGGGGGCGCGGTACTGAAGCTTTCTTT
TRBV30	.	.	TRBJ2-6	CAWTRPGANVLTF	TGTGCCTGGACACGCCCTGGGGCCAACGTCCTGACTTTC
TRBV5-4	.	.	TRBJ2-5	CASRRILQETQYF	TGTGCCAGCCGCCGGATACTTCAAGAGACCCAGTACTTC
TRBV5-1	.	.	TRBJ1-1	CASSLARENTEAFF	TGCGCCAGCAGCTTGGCCAGGGAGAACACTGAAGCTTTCTTT
TRBV5-4	.	.	TRBJ1-4	CASSLGGAREKLFF	TGTGCCAGCAGCTTAGGGGGGGCGAGGGAAAAACTGTTTTTT
TRBV5-1	.	TRBD2	TRBJ2-1	CASSSSTSVNNEQFF	TGCGCCAGCAGCTCCTCGACTAGCGTAAACAATGAGCAGTTCTTC
TRBV30	few	.	TRBJ1-1	CAWTGEGGAFF	TGTGCCTGGACTGGAGAAGGGGGAGCTTTCTTT
TRBV7-3	.	.	TRBJ2-1	CASSPPSGSYNEQFF	TGTGCCAGCAGCCCCCCCTCGGGCTCCTACAATGAGCAGTTCTTC
TRBV28	.	TRBD1	TRBJ2-5	CASRPTGGRETQYF	TGTGCCAGCAGACCCACAGGGGGCCGGGAGACCCAGTACTTC
TRBV5-4	.	TRBD1	TRBJ1-2	CASSPAGQGKIGGYTF	TGTGCCAGCAGCCCAGCGGGACAGGGAAAAATTGGCGGCTACACCTTC
TRBV19	.	TRBD1	TRBJ2-2	CASSIGGTGATGELFF	TGTGCCAGTAGTATAGGCGGGACAGGGGCAACCGGGGAGCTGTTTTTT
TRBV4-1	.	.	TRBJ1-1	CASSQGLGLGNTEAFF	TGCGCCAGCAGCCAAGGATTAGGTCTCGGGAACACTGAAGCTTTCTTT
TRBV7-8	once	.	TRBJ1-1	CASSPILGMNTEAFF	TGTGCCAGCAGCCCCATCCTGGGGATGAACACTGAAGCTTTCTTT
TRBV2	.	TRBD2	TRBJ2-1	CASILAEVPIHEQFF	TGTGCCAGCATTCTAGCGGAGGTCCCCATCCATGAGCAGTTCTTC
TRBV9	.	TRBD1	TRBJ1-1	CASSRAGTDNTEAFF	TGTGCCAGCAGCCGAGCGGGGACAGATAACACTGAAGCTTTCTTT
TRBV7-3	.	TRBD2	TRBJ2-2	CASSLVPGLAGAGELFF	TGTGCCAGCAGCTTAGTTCCGGGACTAGCGGGAGCCGGGGAGCTGTTTTTT
TRBV27	.	.	TRBJ1-2	CASSLSRASGYTF	TGTGCCAGCAGTTTATCCAGGGCTTCGGGCTACACCTTC
TRBV4-2	.	.	TRBJ1-2	CASSQGLVYGYTF	TGTGCCAGCAGCCAAGGGTTGGTCTATGGCTACACCTTC
TRBV7-2	.	.	TRBJ2-3	CASSPLKTSTDTQYF	TGTGCCAGCAGCCCATTAAAGACTAGCACAGATACGCAGTATTTT
TRBV19	.	.	TRBJ1-2	CASSIEGHWDGYTF	TGTGCCAGTAGTATAGAGGGACATTGGGACGGCTACACCTTC
TRBV10-3	.	.	TRBJ1-5	CAISLDFNQPQHF	TGTGCCATCAGTCTGGACTTTAATCAGCCCCAGCATTTT
TRBV11-2	.	.	TRBJ1-2	CASSLGGIHGYTF	TGTGCCAGCAGCTTAGGAGGGATTCATGGCTACACCTTC
TRBV11-1	.	.	TRBJ1-2	CASSSRRGANYGYTF	TGTGCCAGCAGCTCCCGTCGGGGCGCTAACTATGGCTACACCTTC
TRBV30	.	TRBD1	TRBJ1-1	CAWRTGGLNTEAFF	TGTGCCTGGAGAACAGGGGGCCTGAACACTGAAGCTTTCTTT
TRBV9	.	TRBD2	TRBJ2-2	CASSRTSGGNTGELFF	TGTGCCAGCAGTCGGACTAGCGGGGGGAACACCGGGGAGCTGTTTTTT